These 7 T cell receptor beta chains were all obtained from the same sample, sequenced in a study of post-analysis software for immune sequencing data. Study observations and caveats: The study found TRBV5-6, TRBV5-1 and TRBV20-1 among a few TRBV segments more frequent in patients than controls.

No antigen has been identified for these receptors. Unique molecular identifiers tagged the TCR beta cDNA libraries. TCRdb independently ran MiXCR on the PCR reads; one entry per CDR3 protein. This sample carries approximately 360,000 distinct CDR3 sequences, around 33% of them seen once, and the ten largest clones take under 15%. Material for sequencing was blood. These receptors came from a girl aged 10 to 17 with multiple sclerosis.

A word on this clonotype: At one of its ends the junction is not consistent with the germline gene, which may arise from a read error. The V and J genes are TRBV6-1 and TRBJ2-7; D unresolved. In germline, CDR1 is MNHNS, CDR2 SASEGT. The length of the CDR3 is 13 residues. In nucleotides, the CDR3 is TGTGCCTGCAGTGCCCGCCGGGCCTACGAGCAGTACTTC. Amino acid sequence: CACSARRAYEQYF.

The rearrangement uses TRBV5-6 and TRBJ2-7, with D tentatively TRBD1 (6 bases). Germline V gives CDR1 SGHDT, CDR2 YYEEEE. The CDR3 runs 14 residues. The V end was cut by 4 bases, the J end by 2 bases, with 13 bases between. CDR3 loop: CASSPSGDTYEQYF. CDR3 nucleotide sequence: TGTGCCAGCAGCCCTTCAGGGGATACCTACGAGCAGTACTTC.

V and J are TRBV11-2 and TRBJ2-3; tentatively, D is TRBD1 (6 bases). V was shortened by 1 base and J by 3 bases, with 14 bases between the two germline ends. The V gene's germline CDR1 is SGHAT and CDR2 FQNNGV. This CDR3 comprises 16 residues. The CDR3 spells CASSLGVGANTDTQYF. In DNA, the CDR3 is TGTGCCAGCAGCTTAGGTGTGGGGGCAAATACAGATACGCAGTATTTT.

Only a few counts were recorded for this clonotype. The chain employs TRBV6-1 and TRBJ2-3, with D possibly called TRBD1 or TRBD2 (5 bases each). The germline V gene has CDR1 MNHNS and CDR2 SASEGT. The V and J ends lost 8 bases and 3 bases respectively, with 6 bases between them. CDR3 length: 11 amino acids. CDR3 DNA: TGTGCCAGCGGGGGAACAGATACGCAGTATTTT. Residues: CASGGTDTQYF.

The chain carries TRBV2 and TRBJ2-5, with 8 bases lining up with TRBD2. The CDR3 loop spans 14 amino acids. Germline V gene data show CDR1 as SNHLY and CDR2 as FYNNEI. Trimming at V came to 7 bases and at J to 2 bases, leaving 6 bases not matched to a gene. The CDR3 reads CASTLSSGQETQYF. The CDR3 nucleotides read TGTGCCAGCACCCTATCTAGCGGGCAAGAGACCCAGTACTTC. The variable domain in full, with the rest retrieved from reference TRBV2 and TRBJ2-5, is EPEVTQTPSHQVTQMGQEVILRCVPISNHLYFYWYRQILGQKVEFLVSFYNNEISEKSEIFDDQFSVERPDGSNFTLKIRSTKLEDSAMYFCASTLSSGQETQYFGPGTRLLVL.

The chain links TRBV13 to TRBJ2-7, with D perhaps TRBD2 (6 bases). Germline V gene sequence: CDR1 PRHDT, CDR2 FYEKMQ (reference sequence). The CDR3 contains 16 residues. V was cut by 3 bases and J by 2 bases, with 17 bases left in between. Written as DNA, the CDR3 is TGTGCCAGCAGCTTTCATCCGGGACGGACTACCTACGAGCAGTACTTC. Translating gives CASSFHPGRTTYEQYF.

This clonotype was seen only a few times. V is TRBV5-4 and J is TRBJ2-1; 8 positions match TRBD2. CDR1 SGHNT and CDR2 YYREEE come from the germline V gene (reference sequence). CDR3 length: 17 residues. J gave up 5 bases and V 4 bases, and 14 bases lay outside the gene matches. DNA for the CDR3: TGTGCCAGCAGCCCGCCTGGTCAGCGGGGGCAACACAATGAGCAGTTCTTC. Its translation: CASSPPGQRGQHNEQFF.